One sample yielded the 26 T cell receptor beta chains listed below, sequenced in a study of blood T cell repertoires in COVID-19 (TCRdb year 2020). The library relied on the immunoSEQ multiplex PCR assay. In TCRdb, the immuneACCESS table is reduced to in-frame sequences with V and J assigned. These tables do not hold every clone; where another copy was compared, an unresolved V gene accounts for under half, and the others remain unexplained. This sample has approximately 31,000 clones in its table, and 85% of those were observed once. The top ten clones comprise 15% to 20% of the sample. Material for sequencing was peripheral blood. Receptors were obtained from a woman aged 55 to 70 with active COVID-19.

The chain joins TRBV5-1 to TRBJ2-1; no firm D call. Per germline, CDR1 SGHRS and CDR2 YFSETQ. V was cut by 0 bases and J by 9 bases, with 13 bases left in between. This CDR3 contains 14 residues. The CDR3 is CASSLDSPVGEQFF. In DNA form, the CDR3 reads TGCGCCAGCAGCTTGGATAGCCCTGTCGGTGAGCAGTTCTTC.

V is TRBV7-3 and J is TRBJ2-1; no reliable D call. Germline CDR1 reads SGHTA; CDR2 reads FQGTGA. The CDR3 length is 12 residues. V was pared by 2 bases and J by 9 bases, with 8 bases between. The CDR3 spells CASSLQLAEQFF. CDR3 sequence (DNA): TGTGCCAGCAGCTTACAGTTAGCTGAGCAGTTCTTC.

The rearrangement links TRBV18 to TRBJ2-2; 7 nucleotides align to TRBD1. The ends lost 1 base at V and 4 bases at J; junction bases unmatched: 3. CDR3 length: 15 amino acids. From germline, CDR1 is KGHSH and CDR2 LQKENI. The CDR3 DNA is TGTGCCAGCTCACCACAGGGGGCGGCCACCGGGGAGCTGTTTTTT. Protein: CASSPQGAATGELFF.

The chain employs TRBV19 and TRBJ1-2; a possible D gene is TRBD1 (6 bases). Germline loops: CDR1 LNHDA, CDR2 SQIVND (reference sequence). Between the trimmed V and J ends, which lost 3 bases and 2 bases, there was a span of 13 bases. The CDR3 has 15 residues. The CDR3 loop is CASSMGLGQNYGYTF. CDR3 bases: TGTGCCAGTAGTATGGGCCTTGGACAGAACTATGGCTACACCTTC.

In its sample, this clone was seen a few times. The CDR3 coding sequence is TGCGCCAGCAGCAGGACAGAGAATAGCAATCAGCCCCAGCATTTT. Translation: CASSRTENSNQPQHF. The chain links TRBV5-1 to TRBJ1-5; the D gene is possibly TRBD1 (6 bases). The ends were cut back, 4 bases at V and 0 bases at J, with 11 bases in the middle. Germline V gene sequence: CDR1 SGHRS, CDR2 YFSETQ. The CDR3 has 15 residues. The full variable domain, its missing parts supplied by reference TRBV5-1 and TRBJ1-5, is KAGVTQTPRYLIKTRGQQVTLSCSPISGHRSVSWYQQTPGQGLQFLFEYFSETQRNKGNFPGRFSGRQFSNSRSEMNVSTLELGDSALYLCASSRTENSNQPQHFGDGTRLSIL.

Note on this clone: The same CDR3 can be traced to other DNA sequences in this sample. The chain is built from TRBV19 and TRBJ2-7, with D uncertain. This CDR3 is built from 17 residues. CDR1 LNHDA and CDR2 SQIVND come from the germline V gene (reference sequence). V dropped 4 bases and J dropped 3 bases, with 22 bases sitting between them. CDR3 residues: CASSTALGVRLDYEQYF. The DNA of the CDR3 is TGTGCCAGTAGTACGGCTCTAGGAGTTCGATTAGACTACGAGCAGTACTTC.

This rearrangement joins TRBV5-1 to TRBJ2-2; D is unclear. The CDR3 runs 15 residues. V lost 0 bases and J 4 bases, leaving 10 bases between the germline ends. CDR1 is SGHRS and CDR2 is YFSETQ in the germline V gene. The CDR3 loop is CASSLAVGSTGELFF. The CDR3 DNA reads as TGCGCCAGCAGCTTGGCCGTCGGGTCCACCGGGGAGCTGTTTTTT.

The CDR3 DNA sequence: TGTGCCAGCAGCGTAGGCGGGGGGGCCTACGAGCAGTACTTC. Translated: CASSVGGGAYEQYF. The rearrangement joins TRBV9 to TRBJ2-7; 9 bases fit TRBD2. CDR1 and CDR2 (germline): SGDLS, YYNGEE. Trimming cost V 0 bases and J 2 bases; bases outside gene matches: 0. CDR3 length equals 14 residues.

The chain couples TRBV7-9 to TRBJ1-4; D unresolved. Germline CDR1 and CDR2: SEHNR and FQNEAQ (reference sequence). The V gene lost 5 bases and the J gene lost 4 bases, with 14 bases spanning the gap. This CDR3 comprises 15 residues. The CDR3 is CASSLGDTFNEKLFF. DNA for the CDR3: TGTGCCAGCAGCCTAGGTGACACTTTTAATGAAAAACTGTTTTTT.

The chain carries TRBV19 and TRBJ2-7, with D tentatively TRBD1 (5 bases). V shed 1 base and J shed 3 bases, with 13 bases lying between them. The CDR3 contains 15 residues. Germline CDR1 LNHDA, CDR2 SQIVND (reference sequence). In nucleotides, the CDR3 is TGTGCCAGTAGTATAGCAGTGGGGCAAGGCTACGAGCAGTACTTC. Translating gives CASSIAVGQGYEQYF.

The chain combines TRBV5-1 with TRBJ2-7; D is perhaps TRBD2 (5 bases). The CDR3 is made up of 14 amino acids. The germline gives CDR1 SGHRS, CDR2 YFSETQ. V shed 0 bases and J shed 5 bases, with 12 bases lying between them. CDR3 residues: CASSLVGSDDEQYF. CDR3 nucleotide sequence: TGCGCCAGCAGCTTGGTGGGTAGCGACGACGAGCAGTACTTC.

The chain couples TRBV28 to TRBJ1-6, with 8 bases that match TRBD1. In germline, CDR1 is MDHEN, CDR2 SYDVKM. Trimming cost V 4 bases and J 5 bases; bases outside gene matches: 1. This CDR3 comprises 14 residues. CDR3 protein: CASSWGQDNSPLHF. The CDR3 nucleotides read TGTGCCAGCAGTTGGGGACAGGATAATTCACCCCTCCACTTT. Supplemented by reference TRBV28 and TRBJ1-6, the full variable domain reads DVKVTQSSRYLVKRTGEKVFLECVQDMDHENMFWYRQDPGLGLRLIYFSYDVKMKEKGDIPEGYSVSREKKERFSLILESASTNQTSMYLCASSWGQDNSPLHFGNGTRLTVT.

J is TRBJ2-3 and V is TRBV29-1, with TRBD2 matching over 9 bases. Germline V gives CDR1 SQVTM, CDR2 ANQGSEA. The length of the CDR3 is 14 residues. V was pared by 8 bases and J by 3 bases, with 9 bases of the junction left unmatched. In DNA, the CDR3 is TGCAGCACTGGGGCGGGGGGGTTAACAGATACGCAGTATTTT. Translation gives CSTGAGGLTDTQYF.

The chain couples TRBV2 to TRBJ1-5, with D unclear. The CDR3 extends over 14 amino acids. Per the germline V gene, CDR1 is SNHLY and CDR2 is FYNNEI. Trimming removed 2 bases from V and 4 bases from J, with 9 bases in between. CDR3 sequence (DNA): TGTGCCAGCAGTGAATTGGGAGGTAATCAGCCCCAGCATTTT. Its translation: CASSELGGNQPQHF.

The rearrangement joins TRBV23-1 to TRBJ2-1, with 10 bases identical to TRBD2. TRBV23-1 is filed as an ORF, its function uncertain. J was trimmed by 5 bases and V by 0 bases; bases with no gene match: 7. The CDR3 is made up of 17 amino acids. CDR3 residues: CASSQSGKLAGNNEQFF. The CDR3 DNA reads as TGCGCCAGCAGTCAATCAGGGAAACTAGCGGGGAACAATGAGCAGTTCTTC.

As for this clone: The sample has other DNA sequences that encode this CDR3 too. V gene TRBV3-1 (or the pseudogene TRBV3-2) combines with J gene TRBJ1-1; D unresolved. The CDR3 sequence is 14 residues long. The V and J ends lost 1 base and 2 bases respectively, with 8 bases between them. The V gene's germline CDR1 is LGHDT and CDR2 YNNKEL (reference sequence). CDR3 nucleotide sequence: TGTGCCAGCAGCCAAGGGCGGGGTAACACTGAAGCTTTCTTT. Translating gives CASSQGRGNTEAFF.

Only one count was recorded for this clone. The CDR3 protein is CASSREENTEAFF. In DNA form, the CDR3 reads TGTGCCAGCAGCAGGGAGGAAAACACTGAAGCTTTCTTT. The genes are TRBV4-2 and TRBJ1-1; D gene uncertain. V was pared by 5 bases and J by 2 bases, with 9 bases between. The CDR3 is made up of 13 amino acids. CDR1 is LGHNA and CDR2 is YNFKEQ in the germline V gene.

This clone has more than one count but fewer than ten. The chain links TRBV6-5 to TRBJ1-5; D is perhaps TRBD1 (5 bases). CDR1 is MNHEY and CDR2 is SVGAGI in the germline V gene. The V end was cut by 3 bases, the J end by 2 bases, with 11 bases between. The CDR3 runs to 15 residues. For the CDR3, the DNA is TGTGCCAGCAGTTATGGGGGGTCGGGCAATCAGCCCCAGCATTTT. Protein product: CASSYGGSGNQPQHF.

The rearrangement joins TRBV19 to TRBJ2-3, with 8 bases that match TRBD2. V shed 5 bases, J shed 1 base, and the junction held 2 bases outside the gene matches. The length of the CDR3 is 14 residues. Germline loops: CDR1 LNHDA, CDR2 SQIVND (reference sequence). The DNA of the CDR3 is TGTGCCAGTAGTGCGACTAGCGGCACAGATACGCAGTATTTT. Translated: CASSATSGTDTQYF.

Only one count was recorded for this clone. The chain couples TRBV27 to TRBJ2-2; possible D gene TRBD2, 7 bases. In germline, CDR1 is MNHEY, CDR2 SMNVEV (reference sequence). The CDR3 covers 14 residues. Trimming took 4 bases from V and 5 from J, leaving 11 bases between them. CDR3 region: CASSWGGGTGELFF. The CDR3 DNA is TGTGCCAGCAGTTGGGGAGGGGGTACCGGGGAGCTGTTTTTT.

The rearrangement joins TRBV7-8 to TRBJ2-1; tentative D call: TRBD2 (6 bases). Per germline, CDR1 SGHVS and CDR2 FQNEAQ. V lost 5 bases, J lost 4 bases, and 24 bases lay in between. The CDR3 runs 18 residues. In nucleotides, the CDR3 is TGTGCCAGCAGCCCAACCTACGGTGCCGGGACTTATTACAATGAGCAGTTCTTC. This encodes CASSPTYGAGTYYNEQFF. The variable domain in full, completed from reference TRBV7-8 and TRBJ2-1, reads GAGVSQSPRYKVAKRGQDVALRCDPISGHVSLFWYQQALGQGPEFLTYFQNEAQLDKSGLPSDRFFAERPEGSVSTLKIQRTQQEDSAVYLCASSPTYGAGTYYNEQFFGPGTRLTVL.

This clone was detected a few times. The chain has TRBV6-4 and TRBJ1-5, with D possibly matching TRBD1 (6 bases). Trimming took off 6 bases at V and 0 bases at J, with 9 bases between the two ends. The CDR3 is made up of 14 amino acids. Germline values: CDR1 MRHNA, CDR2 SNTAGT. CDR3 residues: CASRDSHSNQPQHF. The CDR3 DNA reads TGTGCCAGCAGGGACAGCCATAGCAATCAGCCCCAGCATTTT.

The chain links TRBV18 to TRBJ1-6; no definite D call. Germline V gene sequence: CDR1 KGHSH, CDR2 LQKENI. V lost 5 bases and J 0 bases, leaving 8 bases between the germline ends. The CDR3 consists of 15 residues. The DNA for the CDR3 is TGTGCCAGCTCATCGGGGAGCTCCTATAATTCACCCCTCCACTTT. This sequence encodes CASSSGSSYNSPLHF.

V gene TRBV30 combines with J gene TRBJ2-2; D perhaps matches TRBD1 (6 bases). The CDR3 is made up of 15 amino acids. Trimming took off 2 bases at V and 2 bases at J, with 12 bases between the two ends. Germline CDR1 is GTSNPN and CDR2 is SVGIG (reference sequence). The CDR3 DNA follows: TGTGCCTGGAGTTTTGGGACACACAACACCGGGGAGCTGTTTTTT. It codes for CAWSFGTHNTGELFF.

The chain carries TRBV19 and TRBJ2-1; 8 nucleotides match TRBD2. The CDR3 contains 15 residues. The V and J ends lost 8 bases and 7 bases, in that order; junction bases with no gene match: 13. CDR1 and CDR2 from the germline V gene are LNHDA and SQIVND (reference sequence). For the CDR3, the DNA is TGTGCCAGTCTTCCGGGGGGGGGACCTCTGAATGAGCAGTTCTTC. This sequence encodes CASLPGGGPLNEQFF.

This chain uses TRBV10-3 with TRBJ1-1; D is unresolved. Germline-derived CDR1 and CDR2 are ENHRY and SYGVKD. V was shortened by 10 bases and J by 2 bases, with 14 bases between the two germline ends. There are 13 residues in the CDR3. For the CDR3, the DNA is TGTGCCAGTGGCAGAAAATCTAACACTGAAGCTTTCTTT. Translating it yields CASGRKSNTEAFF.